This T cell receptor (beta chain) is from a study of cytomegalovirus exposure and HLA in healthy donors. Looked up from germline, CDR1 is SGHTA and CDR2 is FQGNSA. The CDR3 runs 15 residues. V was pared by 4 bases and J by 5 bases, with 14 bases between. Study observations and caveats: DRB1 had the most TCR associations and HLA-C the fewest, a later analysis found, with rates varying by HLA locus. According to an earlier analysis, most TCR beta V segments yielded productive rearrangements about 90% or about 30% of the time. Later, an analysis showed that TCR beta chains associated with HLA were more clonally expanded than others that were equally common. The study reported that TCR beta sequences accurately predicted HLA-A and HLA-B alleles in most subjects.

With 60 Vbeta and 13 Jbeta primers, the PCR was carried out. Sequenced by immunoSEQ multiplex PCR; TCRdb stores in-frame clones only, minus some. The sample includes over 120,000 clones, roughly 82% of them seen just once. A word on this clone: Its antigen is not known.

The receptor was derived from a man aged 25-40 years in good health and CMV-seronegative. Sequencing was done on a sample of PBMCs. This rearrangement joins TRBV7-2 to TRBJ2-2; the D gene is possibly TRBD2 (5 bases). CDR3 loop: CASSSVEGRTGELFF. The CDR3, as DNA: TGTGCCAGCAGCTCTGTTGAGGGCCGAACCGGGGAGCTGTTTTTT. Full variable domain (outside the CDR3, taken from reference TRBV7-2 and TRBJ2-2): GAGVSQSPSNKVTEKGKDVELRCDPISGHTALYWYRQSLGQGLEFLIYFQGNSAPDKSGLPSDRFSAERTGGSVSTLTIQRTQQEDSAVYLCASSSVEGRTGELFFGEGSRLTVL.